This record covers a single T cell receptor beta chain. This record comes from a study of radiotherapy plus CTLA-4 blockade in lung cancer. Produced via immunoSEQ multiplex PCR; TCRdb's table is partial and in-frame only. Of 40,000 to 50,000 clones in the sample, roughly four fifths were seen once. Germline V gene data show CDR1 as SGHRS and CDR2 as YFSETQ. This CDR3 is 16 amino acids long. Trimming at V came to 3 bases and at J to 7 bases, leaving 8 bases not matched to a gene. Sequencing was performed on peripheral blood, taken from a patient treated with radiotherapy plus ipilimumab. The TCR sequence derives from a human donor with non-small cell lung cancer who had a complete response to radiotherapy plus ipilimumab. This chain joins TRBV5-1 and TRBJ1-6, with 9 positions matching TRBD1. CDR3 loop: CASSSAGTGRNSPLHF. The DNA of the CDR3 is TGCGCCAGCAGCTCCGCCGGGACAGGGCGAAATTCACCCCTCCACTTT. Using reference TRBV5-1 and TRBJ1-6 for the parts outside the CDR3, the full variable domain is KAGVTQTPRYLIKTRGQQVTLSCSPISGHRSVSWYQQTPGQGLQFLFEYFSETQRNKGNFPGRFSGRQFSNSRSEMNVSTLELGDSALYLCASSSAGTGRNSPLHFGNGTRLTVT.